Shown below are 10 T cell receptor beta chains from a single sample sequenced in a study of cytomegalovirus exposure and HLA in healthy donors. 13 Jbeta primers and 60 Vbeta primers were used for the PCR. TCRdb keeps only in-frame clones here, not all; method: immunoSEQ multiplex PCR. The table records over 150,000 clones, more than 65% of them present only once. The sequenced material came from PBMCs. These TCRs come from a girl aged 5 to 17 in good health and CMV-seropositive.

V and J are TRBV6-1 and TRBJ2-1, with 7 bases that match TRBD1. Germline CDR1 is MNHNS and CDR2 is SASEGT. The CDR3 is 15 amino acids. V gave up 3 bases and J gave up 3 bases; unmatched junction bases: 5. CDR3 in amino acids: CASSDRQGGYNEQFF. CDR3 DNA sequence: TGTGCCAGCAGTGACCGACAGGGTGGCTACAATGAGCAGTTCTTC.

The chain carries TRBV11-2 and TRBJ1-1, with TRBD1 identical over 7 bases. Per the germline V gene, CDR1 is SGHAT and CDR2 is FQNNGV. This CDR3 region has 15 residues. The junction had 17 bases not matched to a gene; V was cut back by 6 bases and J by 10 bases. The CDR3 nucleotides are TGTGCCAGCAGACCACCAGGACAGGAATTAAGAGGAGCTTTCTTT. It specifies CASRPPGQELRGAFF.

This clone occurred once. V usage is TRBV6-5 and J usage is TRBJ1-3; D call uncertain. Germline lookup yields CDR1 MNHEY and CDR2 SVGAGI. V lost 6 bases to trimming and J lost 0 bases, with 9 bases between them. This CDR3 has 14 residues. This CDR3 is CASSPRVSGNTIYF. The CDR3 DNA reads TGTGCCAGCAGCCCACGGGTCTCTGGAAACACCATATATTTT.

The chain recombines TRBV20-1 with TRBJ2-7, with D maybe TRBD1 (5 bases). The CDR3 is made up of 11 amino acids. V was shortened by 6 bases and J by 9 bases, with 15 bases between the two germline ends. The germline V gene has CDR1 DFQATT and CDR2 SNEGSKA (reference sequence). The CDR3 sequence is CSAGQGSGQYF. Written as DNA, the CDR3 is TGCAGTGCGGGCCAGGGCTCCGGGCAGTACTTC.

The genes are TRBV7-9 and TRBJ2-5; 8 bases fit TRBD2. V shed 2 bases, J shed 4 bases, and the junction held 6 bases outside the gene matches. Germline lookup yields CDR1 SEHNR and CDR2 FQNEAQ (reference sequence). This CDR3 has 15 residues. Here the CDR3 reads CASSLLGGARETQYF. In DNA, the CDR3 is TGTGCCAGCAGCTTACTCGGGGGGGCCCGAGAGACCCAGTACTTC. Together with reference TRBV7-9 and TRBJ2-5, the CDR3 gives the full variable domain: DTGVSQNPRHKITKRGQNVTFRCDPISEHNRLYWYRQTLGQGPEFLTYFQNEAQLEKSRLLSDRFSAERPKGSFSTLEIQRTEQGDSAMYLCASSLLGGARETQYFGPGTRLLVL.

This sequence joins TRBV6-5 and TRBJ2-1; D not resolved. Germline loops: CDR1 MNHEY, CDR2 SVGAGI. V lost 5 bases and J 6 bases, leaving 5 bases between the germline ends. The CDR3 length is 11 residues. In DNA, the CDR3 is TGTGCCAGCAGTACACGCAATGAGCAGTTCTTC. This gives the protein CASSTRNEQFF.

This chain uses TRBV9 with TRBJ2-3; 11 nucleotides line up with TRBD2. This CDR3 has 17 residues. Germline CDR1 is SGDLS and CDR2 is YYNGEE. V lost 0 bases, J lost 4 bases, and 7 bases stayed unmatched. The CDR3 sequence is CASSVGSLAGAADTQYF. The DNA of the CDR3 is TGTGCCAGCAGCGTAGGGTCACTAGCGGGGGCGGCAGATACGCAGTATTTT.

This clone has a single count. CDR3 protein: CASSRQGAKYEQYF. The DNA of the CDR3 is TGTGCCAGCAGCCGACAGGGGGCGAAGTACGAGCAGTACTTC. J is TRBJ2-7 and V is TRBV5-6, with 10 bases identical to TRBD1. The ends lost 4 bases at V and 4 bases at J; junction bases unmatched: 5. Germline V gene sequence: CDR1 SGHDT, CDR2 YYEEEE. The CDR3 sequence is 14 residues long. Full variable domain (outside the CDR3, taken from reference TRBV5-6 and TRBJ2-7): DAGVTQSPTHLIKTRGQQVTLRCSPKSGHDTVSWYQQALGQGPQFIFQYYEEEERQRGNFPDRFSGHQFPNYSSELNVNALLLGDSALYLCASSRQGAKYEQYFGPGTRLTVT.

This clone was observed a few times. The gene calls are TRBV5-5 and TRBJ1-1, with D unresolved. Germline values: CDR1 SGHKS, CDR2 YYEKEE (reference sequence). The CDR3 consists of 13 residues. Trimming stripped 2 bases from V and 3 bases from J, with 8 bases between. In DNA, the CDR3 is TGTGCCAGCAGCTTTTCGCAGGACACTGAAGCTTTCTTT. Amino acids: CASSFSQDTEAFF.

This clone occurred once. The chain employs TRBV6-1 and TRBJ2-6; D unresolved. The germline V and J ends were trimmed by 3 bases and 0 bases, with 6 bases remaining between them. The CDR3 is made up of 15 amino acids. Germline V gene sequence: CDR1 MNHNS, CDR2 SASEGT. CDR3 sequence: CASSDHPSGANVLTF. CDR3 coding DNA: TGTGCCAGCAGTGACCATCCCTCTGGGGCCAACGTCCTGACTTTC.